The present TCR beta chain was sequenced within a study of cytomegalovirus exposure and HLA in healthy donors (dated 2017 in TCRdb). Broadly, across the study: In an earlier analysis of under 600 of the donors, under 300 Gb of sequence data and 117 million unique TCR beta sequences from about 190 million T cells were reported. Around 300 gigabases of sequencing data and approximately 85 million unique TCR sequences were included in an early release covering about 620 HLA-typed donors. The genetic ancestry cluster associated with self-reported Caucasian donors included about 81% of the roughly 400 genotyped donors. The study was designed to test whether signatures of past pathogen exposure could be identified by cataloging public T cell receptors. Using immunosequencing, the study profiled T cell repertoires from about 620 subjects and related those repertoires to cytomegalovirus serostatus. In addition to the first cohort of 650 to 800 subjects, a separate validation cohort of about 120 different subjects was used. To predict cytomegalovirus infection status, the study combined high-throughput TCR immunosequencing, statistical association of individual TCRs with disease status, and machine learning. To study patterns of TCR occurrence, a later analysis re-analyzed previously published TCR beta repertoires from around 660 donors and added high-resolution HLA genotyping. The later analysis used no new phenotypic data to find candidate immune exposures, relying instead on TCR beta sequences and their occurrence across donors. In an earlier analysis of over 550 of the donors, high-throughput TCR beta sequencing was used to judge whether each TCR beta V gene segment behaved as functional or pseudogenic. Donor age, sex, ethnicity and CMV serostatus were compiled alongside the repertoire data. A later genetic analysis used genome-wide SNP genotypes for 398 of the 666 donors, treating that subset as a discovery cohort. All discovery cohort repertoires had been generated using a single sequencing platform. HLA typing covered class I and class II loci at four-digit resolution. Typing coverage varied by locus: roughly 629-640 donors for A, B, C, DRB1 and DQB1; approximately 500 for DQA1; more than 600 for DPA1; around 490 for DPB1. A handful of DR-DQ haplotypes were handled as single units for association and clustering because linkage in the cohort was strong. Among about 360 genotyped donors of the cohort, an average of approximately 250,000 unique TCR beta nucleotide sequences were sequenced per donor, around 20% of them non-productive.

General findings and caveats noted by the study authors: A later analysis found that TCR association rates varied across HLA loci, with DRB1 alleles showing the most associated TCRs and HLA-C alleles the fewest. In a later analysis, most CMV-associated TCR beta chains were found to appear HLA-restricted, with HLA associations seemingly driven largely by CMV exposure. According to a later analysis, parvovirus B19, influenza, CMV and Epstein-Barr virus appeared linked to several top co-occurrence clusters. Broadly in line with IMGT annotations, most TCR beta V segments showed up in productive rearrangements about 87% or about 30% of the time in an earlier analysis of approximately 640 of the donors. Sequencing depth was assumed to be roughly uniform across donors in the presence/absence analyses, though that assumption may not hold. While some public TCRs were present in many individuals, most TCR sequences turned up only very rarely across donors. Correlated functional status among segregating V segments might reflect linkage disequilibrium, but an unknown experimental factor could not be ruled out. Some IMGT-functional V segments, including TRBV6-2 and TRBV6-3, could not be distinguished by the 87-base-pair reads and were therefore excluded. In a later genetic analysis, fewer N-insertions in productive TCRs were reported among donors in an Asian-associated ancestry cluster than the roughly 700-donor mean. When HLA alleles, especially DR and DQ, strongly co-occurred, TCR associations were difficult to assign to individual alleles. Seventeen rarely observed V segments, including chromosome 9 orphons, were excluded from the earlier analysis of some 590 of the donors because counts were too low. In a later genetic analysis, a missense DCLRE1C variant was associated with V-gene and J-gene trimming of TCR beta chains, and the association was replicated in an independent cohort. According to the authors, the approach could potentially be generalized to other disease states and immunological phenotypes. A few of the identified cytomegalovirus-associated TCR beta chains were confirmed in vitro to be specific for cytomegalovirus antigens. A further reported finding was that TCR beta sequences accurately predicted the HLA-A and HLA-B alleles for most subjects in the first cohort. A total of some 180 TCR beta chains were listed by the study as associated with cytomegalovirus. Compared with equally common non-associated chains, HLA-associated TCR beta chains in a later analysis were more clonally expanded and had lower generation probabilities. The only immune exposure information available for the cohort was CMV serostatus. A cluster of highly shared sequence variants was judged likely to be a technical artifact of the sequencing pipeline. Because HLA typing was missing for some donors at each locus, association tests included only the typed subset. At a false discovery rate of 0.05, a later analysis linked approximately 18,000 TCR beta sequences to specific HLA alleles. Cytomegalovirus status was reported to be diagnosed by the classifier with high specificity and sensitivity in both the original and validation cohorts. The cohort was sequenced for TCR beta chains only, and without alpha or paired-chain data the features that could be detected were limited.

In total, approximately 690 healthy bone marrow donors made up the cohort. All cohort members were sampled while nominally healthy, although unrecorded immune exposures were likely present. The donor was CMV seronegative and belonged to the group of over 300 seronegative cohort members. Every donor gave a peripheral blood sample, and the peripheral blood mononuclear cells from that sample were used for TCR beta sequencing. The Qiagen DNeasy Blood Extraction Kit was used to extract genomic DNA from the blood cell samples. Preparation of the library involved the immunoSEQ multiplex PCR assay. For the multiplex PCR, a mixture combining 60 forward primers for TCR Vbeta segments and 13 reverse primers for TCR Jbeta segments was used. Amplification of the CDR3 region of rearranged TCR beta genes was performed with a multiplex PCR assay on genomic DNA. The amplified TCR beta libraries were sequenced on the Illumina HiSeq System as 87-base-pair reads. The published analysis was carried out like this. Across the 700 or so repertoires, a later analysis counted some 80 million unique TCR beta chains, around 10 million of which were shared by at least two donors. To remove PCR and sequencing errors, raw reads were error-corrected and collapsed into unique sequences using a nearest-neighbor algorithm that merged closely related sequences. V, D and J gene segments were assigned by aligning CDR3 sequences to IMGT reference sequences. For a sequence to be retained, a match of at least six nucleotides to both a V gene segment and a J gene segment was required. A rearrangement counted as productive if the CDR3 had no stop codons and remained in frame with V and J, and every other rearrangement counted as non-productive. Following IMGT convention, CDR3 was defined as the stretch from the second conserved V-encoded cysteine to the conserved J-encoded phenylalanine. The earlier analysis of fewer than 700 of the donors excluded sequences that lacked an unambiguous match to a single V gene segment. In an earlier analysis of roughly 500 of the donors, V segments were called functional above 56.7% productive rearrangements and were called segregating when the between-donor standard deviation exceeded 5%. A statistical classification framework was built for diagnosing cytomegalovirus status from the catalog of TCR beta chain sequences. A later analysis assigned V and J genes by comparing TCR nucleotide sequences with IMGT/GENE-DB human TR gene sequences. Using the TCRdist pipeline, a later analysis assigned CDR3 sequences along with most-parsimonious VDJ recombination scenarios. In a later analysis, every TCR beta chain was defined by the combination of its CDR3 amino acid sequence and its V-gene family, and reads without a unique V-gene family were dropped. In a later analysis, fewer than 600 highly shared, low-generation-probability nucleotide sequences were removed to address suspected cross-contamination and a sequencing artifact. In a later analysis, a clonal expansion index was calculated for each public chain from normalized within-repertoire ranks of inferred template counts. In a later analysis, generation probabilities were computed with a VDJ recombination model fitted to out-of-frame rearrangements, and the resulting probabilities were checked against IGoR. A later analysis scored TCR-TCR, TCR-HLA and TCR-CMV co-occurrence with hypergeometric tests, applying a repertoire-size bias correction to TCR pairs. False discovery rates were estimated in a later analysis by permuting HLA or CMV assignments 20 times. In a later analysis, co-occurring TCRs were grouped using DBSCAN, and TCRdist sequence similarity was added for clustering within HLA-allele-positive subsets. For co-occurrence clustering, repertoires with fewer than 30,000 or more than 120,000 public chains were excluded, along with roughly 5 repertoires with anomalous nucleotide sharing. In TCRdb, the immuneACCESS table is reduced to in-frame sequences with V and J assigned. These tables do not hold every clone; where another copy was compared, an unresolved V gene accounts for under half, and the others remain unexplained. That table furnishes V, J and clone size, whereas the DNA furnished D and trimming. This sample holds 150,000 or so clones; roughly four fifths were observed only once. The ten largest account for 1% of the sample.

In the case of this clone: Its antigen is not yet known. Per-base qualities were not stored, and no clone one base away is much larger. Other DNA sequences in this specimen translate into the identical CDR3.

From the germline V gene, CDR1 is MNHNS and CDR2 is SASEGT. V loses 5 bases at its end and J loses 0 bases; junction bases beyond the gene matches: 3. The CDR3 starts with the cysteine, ends with the phenylalanine, and has 14 residues. Only the CDR3 portion is preserved as DNA: 42 bases, with reading frame beginning at the first base. This sequence uses TRBV6-1 and TRBJ1-1, with 7 central nucleotides matching TRBD1. The sequencing input was PBMCs. This TCR was recovered from a woman in her thirties or forties in good health and CMV-seronegative. The CDR3 reads CASSLTGMNTEAFF. The base sequence is TGTGCCAGCAGTTTGACAGGGATGAACACTGAAGCTTTCTTT.